This T cell receptor (beta chain) was documented in a study of human T cells and chemical hapten exposure (dated by TCRdb to 2020 to 2023). Some background on the complete study: For sensitization, 2% DPC in acetone was applied to an approximately 2 cm by approximately 2 cm area of upper inner arm skin. Throughout the study period of about 22 weeks, patients also received therapeutic DPC doses to the scalp every week. Patch testing on the upper back used Finn chambers containing 0.01% DPC, with scoring done after 6 days according to International Contact Dermatitis Research Group standards. The patient cohort, mostly female, included alopecia areata with under or over 50% scalp involvement, alopecia totalis and alopecia universalis. Libraries were combined into a pool for sequencing, and differences in TCR yield between samples came mainly from small differences in library volumes within the pool. This study followed changes in the peripheral blood TCR repertoire in vivo during primary and secondary sensitization of alopecia patients to the hapten diphenylcyclopropenone (DPC). Patient blood was sampled pre-sensitization (week 0) and at 2, 6 and about 24 weeks after DPC sensitization. For TCR sequencing, blood came from about 29 alopecia patients at anywhere from one to four time points (pre-sensitization, 2, 6 and 24 weeks). What the study reported, not specific to this receptor: No change with DPC sensitization was found in the number of TCRs above 1 in 1000 frequency, and no evidence of global repertoire structure alterations was found. Compared with pre-sensitization or healthy control sets, expanded TCRs formed significantly more large CDR3 similarity clusters, which is consistent with antigen-driven responses. Because every patient had alopecia, a presumed autoimmune disease, the patients' immune response might differ from that of healthy individuals. After repeated subsampling, the strength of the expansion versus patch-test correlation and the threshold at which it became significant changed. A positive correlation was found between the number of PT1 expanded TCRs and patch test score, with significance reached at thresholds 8, 16 and 32 but not 4.

The sample's time point label, decoded: patch test 1, 2 weeks after DPC sensitization. Explained via the paper, the treatment or condition label denotes: therapeutic diphenylcyclopropenone sensitization with weekly scalp DPC. At each patch-test visit, blood was drawn before the patch test was applied. Eligible patients were aged 18 to 70, diagnosed with alopecia, deemed suitable for DPC therapy, and excluded if pregnant. Unfractionated whole blood was collected in Tempus Blood RNA tubes, and total RNA was extracted from that blood. CDR1 and CDR2, per the germline V gene, are MNHEY and SVGEGT. V gives up 7 bases and J gives up 4 bases, and the segment between their germline ends measures 17 bases. The CDR3 holds 15 amino acids from the cysteine to the phenylalanine. Just CDR3 DNA is preserved here, 45 bases in frame from base 1. This clonotype came up a few times. Its cognate antigen has yet to be identified. Base-call qualities are not available, and no considerably larger clone is one nucleotide away.

Receptor amplification or capture employed RACE. Sequenced on a NextSeq 500. During library preparation, unique molecular identifiers were attached to individual cDNA molecules so that TCRs could be counted quantitatively and reproducibly. For every blood RNA sample, sequencing covered both the TCR alpha and TCR beta chains. As for the original processing: The median number of TCRs per sample was roughly 98,000, ranging from about 23,224 to 690,600. V, J and CDR3 annotation of the TCR reads was performed with the Decombinator software suite. For PS versus PT1 abundance plots, all samples were subsampled to the same number of TCRs (28,000). TCRs were defined as expanded if absent before sensitization and observed at least eight times at the 2-week time point. Using fastp at Q25 and MiXCR, TCRdb reprocessed the public reads and kept productive beta chains. CDR3 protein sequences are deduplicated, and each keeps its most common genes and DNA. TCRdb, not the authors, supplied the V and J calls. This sample has approximately 350,000 distinct CDR3 sequences in its table, and approximately 6.3% of those were observed once. 8.4% of the sample is held by the ten biggest clonotypes.

The chain couples TRBV6-2 or TRBV6-3 to TRBJ2-1, with the D gene call left open. This TCR derives from a woman between 18 and 29 years old with alopecia areata. Some clones in this sample may be carry-over from other donors' samples. The material was whole blood, obtained in connection with sensitization to the hapten diphenylcyclopropenone (DPC). The sequenced DNA: TGTGCCAGCACCCCGTCCCCCCCTCTTTACAATGAGCAGTTCTTC. It translates to CASTPSPPLYNEQFF.